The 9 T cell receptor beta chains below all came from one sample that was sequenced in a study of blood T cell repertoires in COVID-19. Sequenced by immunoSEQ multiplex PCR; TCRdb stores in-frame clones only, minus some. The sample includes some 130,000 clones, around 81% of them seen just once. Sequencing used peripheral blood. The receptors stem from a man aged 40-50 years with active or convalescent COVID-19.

In DNA form, the CDR3 reads TGTGCCGCGACAGCCCCCACCGGGGAGCTGTTTTTT. This encodes CAATAPTGELFF. The rearrangement joins TRBV6-5 to TRBJ2-2, with a possible D match to TRBD1 (5 bases). Looked up from germline, CDR1 is MNHEY and CDR2 is SVGAGI. The CDR3 is 12 amino acids. V lost 11 bases and J 4 bases, leaving 11 bases between the germline ends.

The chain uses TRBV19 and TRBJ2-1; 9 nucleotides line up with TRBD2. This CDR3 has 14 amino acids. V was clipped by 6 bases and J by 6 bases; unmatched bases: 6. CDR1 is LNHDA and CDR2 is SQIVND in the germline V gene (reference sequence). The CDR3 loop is CASRGAGGSNEQFF. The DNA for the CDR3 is TGTGCCAGTAGGGGAGCGGGGGGTAGCAATGAGCAGTTCTTC.

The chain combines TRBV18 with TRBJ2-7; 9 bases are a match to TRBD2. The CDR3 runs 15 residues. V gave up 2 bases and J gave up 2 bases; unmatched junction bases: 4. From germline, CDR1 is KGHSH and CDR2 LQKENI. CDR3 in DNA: TGTGCCAGCTCACCAAGCGGGGGGCTTACCTACGAGCAGTACTTC. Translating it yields CASSPSGGLTYEQYF.

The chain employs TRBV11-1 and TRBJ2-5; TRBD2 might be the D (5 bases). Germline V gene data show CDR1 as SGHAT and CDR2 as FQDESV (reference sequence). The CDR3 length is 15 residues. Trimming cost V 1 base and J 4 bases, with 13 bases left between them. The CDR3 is CASSLDGMLGETQYF. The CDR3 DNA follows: TGTGCCAGCAGCTTAGACGGGATGCTGGGAGAGACCCAGTACTTC.

CDR3 region: CASSGLAENIQYF. Here the CDR3 DNA reads TGTGCCAGCTCTGGACTAGCGGAAAACATTCAGTACTTC. V is TRBV27 and J is TRBJ2-4; 10 bases agree with TRBD2. CDR3 length equals 13 residues. J was trimmed by 5 bases and V by 8 bases; bases with no gene match: 3. Germline V CDR1 and CDR2: MNHEY, SMNVEV (reference sequence).

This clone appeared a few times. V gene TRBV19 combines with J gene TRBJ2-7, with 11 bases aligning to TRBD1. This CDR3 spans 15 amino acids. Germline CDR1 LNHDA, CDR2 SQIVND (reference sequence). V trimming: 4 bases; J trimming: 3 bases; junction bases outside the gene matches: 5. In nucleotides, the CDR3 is TGTGCCAGTAGTAGTTTCGGGACAGGGGGCTACGAGCAGTACTTC. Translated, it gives CASSSFGTGGYEQYF.

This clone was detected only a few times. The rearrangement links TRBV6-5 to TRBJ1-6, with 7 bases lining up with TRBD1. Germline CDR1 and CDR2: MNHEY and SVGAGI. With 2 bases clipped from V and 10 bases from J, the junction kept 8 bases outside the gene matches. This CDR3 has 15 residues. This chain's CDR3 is CASSYTDRAESPLHF. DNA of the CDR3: TGTGCCAGCAGTTACACCGACAGGGCAGAGTCACCCCTCCACTTT.

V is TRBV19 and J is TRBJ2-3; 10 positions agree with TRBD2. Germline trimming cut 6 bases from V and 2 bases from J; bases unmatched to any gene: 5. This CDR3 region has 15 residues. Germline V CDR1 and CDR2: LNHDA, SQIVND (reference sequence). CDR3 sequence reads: CASRETSGPTDTQYF. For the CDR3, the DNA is TGTGCCAGTAGGGAGACTAGCGGGCCCACAGATACGCAGTATTTT. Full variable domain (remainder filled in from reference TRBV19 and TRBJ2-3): DGGITQSPKYLFRKEGQNVTLSCEQNLNHDAMYWYRQDPGQGLRLIYYSQIVNDFQKGDIAEGYSVSREKKESFPLTVTSAQKNPTAFYLCASRETSGPTDTQYFGPGTRLTVL.

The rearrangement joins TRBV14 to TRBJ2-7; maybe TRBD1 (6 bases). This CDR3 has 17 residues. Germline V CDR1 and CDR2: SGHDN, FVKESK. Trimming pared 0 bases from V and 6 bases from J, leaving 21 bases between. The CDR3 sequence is CASSQDLYRQGMGEQYF. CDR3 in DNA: TGTGCCAGCAGCCAAGATCTTTACCGCCAGGGGATGGGCGAGCAGTACTTC.